The source of this T cell receptor (beta chain) is a study of blood T cell repertoires in COVID-19. About the study: Collection of acute and convalescent COVID-19 samples took place in the United States, Italy and Spain.

Profiling relied on immunoSEQ multiplex PCR, and the TCRdb table lists in-frame clones only, not all of them. The sample includes around 140,000 clones, about 89% of them seen just once. Germline loops: CDR1 SGHTA, CDR2 FQGNSA. The germline V and J ends were trimmed by 3 bases and 4 bases, with 9 bases remaining between them. This CDR3 spans 13 amino acids. Points on this clone: The sample carries other DNA sequences with the same CDR3.

This clonotype originated in a man aged 45-65 years with active or convalescent COVID-19. The chain joins TRBV7-2 to TRBJ1-1, with D uncertain. The sequencing sample was made of peripheral blood. Here the CDR3 DNA reads TGTGCCAGCAGCTTGGGGAGGGCCACTGAAGCTTTCTTT. This codes for CASSLGRATEAFF.